The 21 T cell receptor beta chains presented below share a single source sample, sequenced in a study of cytomegalovirus exposure and HLA in healthy donors. The PCR made use of 60 Vbeta and 13 Jbeta primers. Repertoires were generated with immunoSEQ multiplex PCR, while TCRdb's copy carries only in-frame clones and drops some. The data show over 90,000 clones, with roughly 74% seen just once and roughly 3.2% held by the top ten. Input material: PBMCs. The source of these receptors is a female donor in good health and CMV-seropositive.

CDR3 sequence (DNA): TGCGCCAGCAGCGGGGGACCTTCCTCTGGAAACACCATATATTTT. Translation gives CASSGGPSSGNTIYF. This rearrangement joins TRBV10-1 to TRBJ1-3; TRBD1 is a possible D gene (5 bases). CDR3 length equals 15 residues. Germline V gene lookup returns CDR1 WNHNN and CDR2 SYGVQD (reference sequence). V shed 6 bases and J shed 0 bases, with 12 bases lying between them.

Written as DNA, the CDR3 is TGTGCCTGGGGCAATGGCCTAACGGAGAATGAGCAGTACTTC. It translates to CAWGNGLTENEQYF. V gene TRBV30 combines with J gene TRBJ2-7; D gene uncertain. CDR1 and CDR2 from the germline V gene are GTSNPN and SVGIG (reference sequence). The CDR3 contains 14 residues. Trimming shortened V by 5 bases and J by 7 bases, and 21 bases separated the two germline ends.

V gene TRBV5-4 combines with J gene TRBJ2-3, with 13 bases that match TRBD2. Losses at the gene ends were 4 bases for V and 2 bases for J; bases not matched to a gene: 7. The CDR3 is 17 residues long. Germline loops: CDR1 SGHNT, CDR2 YYREEE (reference sequence). For the CDR3, the DNA is TGTGCCAGCAGCAAGCGGACTAGCGGGGGCCCCACAGATACGCAGTATTTT. Translation: CASSKRTSGGPTDTQYF.

In this sample, this clone turned up once. V gene TRBV4-2 combines with J gene TRBJ2-1; TRBD1 matches at 8 bases. V was pared by 1 base and J by 1 base, with 0 bases of the junction left unmatched. Germline V gene lookup returns CDR1 LGHNA and CDR2 YNFKEQ. There are 15 residues in the CDR3. The CDR3 protein is CASSQGQGSYNEQFF. CDR3 nucleotide sequence: TGTGCCAGCAGCCAAGGACAGGGGTCCTACAATGAGCAGTTCTTC.

The V and J genes are TRBV19 and TRBJ2-7; 7 nucleotides line up with TRBD1. This CDR3 spans 14 amino acids. V lost 6 bases, J lost 2 bases, and 7 bases stayed unmatched. Germline V gene lookup returns CDR1 LNHDA and CDR2 SQIVND (reference sequence). CDR3 protein: CASSTRDSTYEQYF. CDR3 nucleotides: TGTGCCAGTAGCACCCGGGACAGTACCTACGAGCAGTACTTC.

This sequence joins TRBV10-1 and TRBJ2-7; 10 nucleotides line up with TRBD1. Unmatched junction bases numbered 7, after V lost 6 bases and J lost 2 bases. The CDR3 runs 15 residues. Germline CDR1 WNHNN, CDR2 SYGVQD (reference sequence). The chain's CDR3 is CASSNPGQGTYEQYF. The CDR3 DNA sequence: TGCGCCAGCAGCAACCCGGGACAGGGGACCTACGAGCAGTACTTC.

CDR3 residues: CASSRPGQNFYEQYF. CDR3 coding DNA: TGTGCCAGCAGCCGGCCGGGACAGAATTTTTACGAGCAGTACTTC. The V gene is TRBV28, the J gene TRBJ2-7; TRBD1 aligns across 7 bases. The germline gives CDR1 MDHEN, CDR2 SYDVKM. J was trimmed by 4 bases and V by 6 bases; bases with no gene match: 12. The CDR3 length is 15 residues.

This clone occurred a few times. This chain uses TRBV18 with TRBJ1-1; 11 bases fit TRBD1. Germline assignment: CDR1 KGHSH and CDR2 LQKENI. V shed 4 bases and J 3 bases; nucleotides not matched to a gene: 7. CDR3 length: 16 amino acids. The CDR3 DNA sequence: TGTGCCAGCTCACTTGGACAGGGGGCCGGGGACACTGAAGCTTTCTTT. It encodes CASSLGQGAGDTEAFF.

V and J are TRBV5-1 and TRBJ1-1; 9 bases are a match to TRBD1. Germline V CDR1 and CDR2: SGHRS, YFSETQ. V lost 0 bases, J lost 11 bases, and 8 bases stayed unmatched. The CDR3 totals 14 residues. CDR3: CASSLEGQGNAAFF. The CDR3, as DNA: TGCGCCAGCAGCTTGGAGGGACAGGGAAACGCGGCTTTCTTT.

The chain links TRBV28 to TRBJ1-5; D is uncertain. Germline V gives CDR1 MDHEN, CDR2 SYDVKM. This CDR3 is 13 amino acids long. Trimming took 6 bases from V and 0 from J, leaving 6 bases between them. The CDR3 DNA is TGTGCCAGCAGCTGGAGTAGCAATCAGCCCCAGCATTTT. The encoded protein is CASSWSSNQPQHF.

This clone was counted only a few times. The CDR3 bases are TGTGCCAGCAGTTCCGGGACAGGGTTTGGCTACACCTTC. Amino acid sequence: CASSSGTGFGYTF. The rearrangement uses TRBV6-5 and TRBJ1-2, with 9 bases fitting TRBD1. The trim removed 4 bases at V and 7 bases at J, leaving 4 bases unmatched. Germline lookup yields CDR1 MNHEY and CDR2 SVGAGI. The CDR3 contains 13 residues.

This clone was counted once. This chain joins TRBV5-6 and TRBJ2-5, with no clear D. The ends were cut back, 0 bases at V and 4 bases at J, with 10 bases in the middle. This CDR3 has 14 residues. Germline V gene data show CDR1 as SGHDT and CDR2 as YYEEEE. In DNA, the CDR3 is TGTGCCAGCAGCTTGGTCCGAGGTGCAGAGACCCAGTACTTC. Translation gives CASSLVRGAETQYF. The complete variable domain, with remaining parts taken from reference TRBV5-6 and TRBJ2-5, reads DAGVTQSPTHLIKTRGQQVTLRCSPKSGHDTVSWYQQALGQGPQFIFQYYEEEERQRGNFPDRFSGHQFPNYSSELNVNALLLGDSALYLCASSLVRGAETQYFGPGTRLLVL.

The chain couples TRBV4-1 to TRBJ1-6; D is possibly TRBD1 (5 bases). The CDR3 spans 16 residues. From germline, CDR1 is MGHRA and CDR2 YSYEKL. V was trimmed by 4 bases and J by 7 bases, leaving 17 bases between them. In DNA form, the CDR3 reads TGCGCCAGCAGCCCCGTCGGGGGACGACGCAATTCACCCCTCCACTTT. Protein sequence: CASSPVGGRRNSPLHF.

V is TRBV18 and J is TRBJ2-7, with D possibly matching TRBD1 (6 bases). This CDR3 comprises 14 residues. The germline CDR1 and CDR2 sequences are KGHSH and LQKENI. Trimming took 3 bases from V and 2 from J, leaving 11 bases between them. The CDR3 region is CASSPTDSTYEQYF. DNA of the CDR3: TGTGCCAGCTCACCTACGGACAGTACCTACGAGCAGTACTTC.

This clone was found once. V usage is TRBV11-2 and J usage is TRBJ2-1, with TRBD2 matching over 8 bases. Looked up from germline, CDR1 is SGHAT and CDR2 is FQNNGV. The CDR3 runs to 16 residues. With 0 bases clipped from V and 9 bases from J, the junction kept 10 bases outside the gene matches. The CDR3 loop reads CASSLDGGGTQGEQFF. CDR3 in DNA: TGTGCCAGCAGCTTAGACGGGGGGGGCACTCAGGGTGAGCAGTTCTTC. The variable domain in full, with the rest retrieved from reference TRBV11-2 and TRBJ2-1, is EAGVAQSPRYKIIEKRQSVAFWCNPISGHATLYWYQQILGQGPKLLIQFQNNGVVDDSQLPKDRFSAERLKGVDSTLKIQPAKLEDSAVYLCASSLDGGGTQGEQFFGPGTRLTVL.

The chain uses TRBV4-3 and TRBJ2-3, with a tentative D call TRBD1 (5 bases). This CDR3 spans 17 amino acids. Germline-derived CDR1 and CDR2 are LGHNA and YSLEER. The V end was cut by 4 bases, the J end by 3 bases, with 20 bases between. For the CDR3, the DNA is TGCGCCAGCAGCCTAACCCCCGACCCAGGGATGACAGATACGCAGTATTTT. Its translation: CASSLTPDPGMTDTQYF.

This chain uses TRBV14 with TRBJ2-1, with D perhaps matching TRBD2 (6 bases). The length of the CDR3 is 14 residues. Trimming cost V 0 bases and J 4 bases, with 7 bases left between them. Germline CDR1 SGHDN, CDR2 FVKESK. CDR3 loop: CASSQDGTYNEQFF. In nucleotides, the CDR3 is TGTGCCAGCAGCCAAGACGGGACTTACAATGAGCAGTTCTTC.

The chain recombines TRBV7-2 with TRBJ2-1; TRBD2 aligns across 13 bases. Germline loops: CDR1 SGHTA, CDR2 FQGNSA. The CDR3 runs 15 residues. With 5 bases clipped from V and 12 bases from J, the junction kept 10 bases outside the gene matches. CDR3: CASSAALAGGRRQFF. The CDR3, as DNA: TGTGCCAGCAGCGCCGCACTAGCGGGGGGGCGGAGGCAGTTCTTC.

The chain recombines TRBV28 with TRBJ1-2, with 8 bases lining up with TRBD1. The trim removed 3 bases at V and 4 bases at J, leaving 7 bases unmatched. The CDR3 is 15 amino acids. The germline V gene has CDR1 MDHEN and CDR2 SYDVKM. CDR3 loop: CASSFQGQAPYGYTF. CDR3 coding DNA: TGTGCCAGCAGTTTTCAGGGACAGGCCCCCTATGGCTACACCTTC.

V gene TRBV10-3 combines with J gene TRBJ2-5; maybe TRBD1 (6 bases). CDR1 and CDR2 (germline): ENHRY, SYGVKD. This CDR3 is 12 amino acids long. V was clipped by 2 bases and J by 11 bases, with 12 bases between them. The CDR3 coding sequence is TGTGCCATCAGTGAGACTCAGGGGAGTCAGTACTTC. This codes for CAISETQGSQYF.

The chain has TRBV15 and TRBJ2-7; 7 nucleotides agree with TRBD1. V trimming: 3 bases; J trimming: 6 bases; junction bases outside the gene matches: 8. The CDR3 is made up of 14 amino acids. Germline V CDR1 and CDR2: LNHNV, YYDKDF (reference sequence). The CDR3 bases are TGTGCCACCAGCAGGACGACAGGGCTCGGCGAGCAGTACTTC. It yields the protein CATSRTTGLGEQYF. The full variable domain, with the rest looked up from reference TRBV15 and TRBJ2-7, is DAMVIQNPRYQVTQFGKPVTLSCSQTLNHNVMYWYQQKSSQAPKLLFHYYDKDFNNEADTPDNFQSRRPNTSFCFLDIRSPGLGDTAMYLCATSRTTGLGEQYFGPGTRLTVT.